The next 9 T cell receptor beta chains were all read from a single sample in a study of spatial heterogeneity in lung cancer. The sample's time point: sample taken at primary tumor resection. MiXCR was run by TCRdb on the 5' RACE reads, yielding one entry per CDR3 protein. The profile shows 1,500 to 2,000 distinct CDR3 sequences, 5.3% of them singletons. Material: normal lung tissue next to the tumor, obtained at surgery. These receptors came from a female donor with early-stage non-small cell lung cancer.

This clonotype came up a few times. A junction boundary mismatches the germline segment, possibly from a read error. CDR3 region: CASSLGVSGNTIYF. As DNA, the CDR3 is TGTGCTAGCAGCTTAGGGGTCTCTGGAAACACCATATATTTT. The rearrangement joins TRBV7-7 to TRBJ1-3; a weak D match, TRBD1 (5 bases). Germline loops: CDR1 SSHAT, CDR2 FNYEAQ (reference sequence). This CDR3 contains 14 residues.

By share, this clonotype counts as medium-sized. The V gene is TRBV24-1, the J gene TRBJ2-1, with 12 bases fitting TRBD1. The CDR3 is 16 residues long. From germline, CDR1 is KGHDR and CDR2 SFDVKD. After removal of 4 bases from V and 12 bases from J, the junction contained 12 bases not matched to a gene. The CDR3 here is CATSELWDRGRVRQFF. The DNA for the CDR3 is TGTGCCACCAGTGAATTATGGGACAGGGGGCGGGTAAGGCAGTTCTTC.

This clonotype ranks as medium-sized (0.01 to 0.1%). The V and J genes are TRBV3-1 and TRBJ2-7; 7 bases align to TRBD2. The J segment lost 6 bases and the V segment lost 1 base, leaving 6 bases of the junction unmatched. CDR3 length equals 14 residues. CDR1 and CDR2 (germline): LGHDT, YNNKEL (reference sequence). The CDR3: CASSQGGPGGEQYF. In DNA form, the CDR3 reads TGTGCCAGCAGCCAAGGCGGCCCGGGAGGCGAGCAGTACTTC.

A word on this clonotype: A much larger clone differs from this one at a single base, so this may be a read error. This sequence joins TRBV18 and TRBJ2-5; no definite D call. Trimming took off 6 bases at V and 0 bases at J, with 8 bases between the two ends. This CDR3 region has 13 residues. Germline V gives CDR1 KGHSH, CDR2 LQKENI. This CDR3 reads CASSREHQETQYF. CDR3 nucleotide sequence: TGTGCCAGCTCCCGTGAGCACCAAGAGACCCAGTACTTC.

This clonotype was picked up many times. The chain combines TRBV7-9 with TRBJ2-2, with D unresolved. The CDR3 has 14 amino acids. V lost 5 bases and J lost 5, with 12 bases in between. Germline assignment: CDR1 SEHNR and CDR2 FQNEAQ (reference sequence). For the CDR3, the DNA is TGTGCCAGCAGCCCGGTCTTGAGGACCGGGGAGCTGTTTTTT. Its protein is CASSPVLRTGELFF.

By share, this clonotype ranks as medium-sized. The chain employs TRBV4-3 and TRBJ2-5, with D tentatively TRBD1 (5 bases). Germline CDR1 LGHNA, CDR2 YSLEER. The CDR3 is 13 amino acids. The ends were cut back, 5 bases at V and 5 bases at J, with 12 bases in the middle. For the CDR3, the DNA is TGCGCCAGCAGCTATGGAAGGGGCGAGACCCAGTACTTC. Its protein is CASSYGRGETQYF.

This clonotype is medium-sized in the sample. This sequence joins TRBV12-3 or TRBV12-4 and TRBJ1-4; D is uncertain. V gave up 1 base and J gave up 6 bases, with 21 bases separating them. The CDR3 is 18 residues long. In DNA form, the CDR3 reads TGTGCCAGCAGTTTAGGTAAAGTTCCGGGCGTTTTGGATGAAAAACTGTTTTTT. This translates into CASSLGKVPGVLDEKLFF.

This clonotype qualifies as medium-sized. The rearrangement links TRBV11-2 to TRBJ1-2, with D perhaps matching TRBD1 (6 bases). Germline values: CDR1 SGHAT, CDR2 FQNNGV. The CDR3 loop spans 13 amino acids. V gave up 6 bases and J gave up 3 bases, with 11 bases separating them. The CDR3 bases are TGTGCCAGCAGTATACAGGGCTACTATGGCTACACCTTC. Encoded protein: CASSIQGYYGYTF.

By its share, this clonotype is large. This rearrangement joins TRBV6-1 to TRBJ2-3, with TRBD2 identical over 7 bases. Per the germline V gene, CDR1 is MNHNS and CDR2 is SASEGT. This CDR3 comprises 14 residues. The V gene end was trimmed by 5 bases and the J gene end by 2 bases; junction bases not matched to a gene: 4. The CDR3 region is CASSRDYSTDTQYF. The CDR3 bases are TGTGCCAGCAGTCGGGACTACTCCACAGATACGCAGTATTTT.